This section outlines one TCR beta chain sequence together with its context. The data stem from a study of neoadjuvant anti-PD-1 for oral cavity cancer. The CDR3 length is 19 residues. V was shortened by 4 bases and J by 0 bases, with 20 bases between the two germline ends. CDR1 SGDLS and CDR2 YYNGEE come from the germline V gene. Using immunoSEQ multiplex PCR, the repertoire was profiled, and TCRdb retains in-frame clones only, with some absent. Among tens of thousands of clones listed, approximately 79% were seen once. The source was PBMCs, collected before nivolumab (anti-PD-1) treatment. This sequence was found in a person aged 35-79 years with oral cavity squamous cell carcinoma. V usage is TRBV9 and J usage is TRBJ2-6, with D tentatively TRBD1 or TRBD2 (6 bases each). For the CDR3, the DNA is TGTGCCAGCAGCCTCCACATGGGGGGCCCTAGCTCTGGGGCCAACGTCCTGACTTTC. Translation: CASSLHMGGPSSGANVLTF.